Listed below are T cell receptor beta chains from one sample, sequenced in a study of T cells in Graves' hyperthyroidism and ophthalmopathy. MiXCR, run by TCRdb on the multiplex PCR reads, gives a single entry per CDR3 protein. The data show 500,000 to 750,000 distinct CDR3 sequences, 15% to 19% seen once. Material: blood. The receptors come from a woman under 40 with Graves' hyperthyroidism. CDR3s include the opening cysteine and the closing phenylalanine or tryptophan. D genes are given only for firm matches. Part of the rows lack a size; the others show once, few, many or a class for expanded clones.

V gene	D gene	clone size	J gene	CDR3 DNA	CDR3 protein
TRBV10-3	TRBD2	few	TRBJ2-1	TGTGCCATCAGTGGACTCACTAGCGGGAGGGCCAGCTCCTACAATGAGCAGTTCTTC	CAISGLTSGRASSYNEQFF
TRBV28	TRBD1	few	TRBJ1-4	TGTGCCAGCAGTTTTTCGGCAGGGGGTGAAAAACTGTTTTTT	CASSFSAGGEKLFF
TRBV6-2/TRBV6-3	NA	few	TRBJ2-5	TGTGCCAGCAGTTACCTGCCGCGCGGGATCCCGGAGACCCAGTACTTC	CASSYLPRGIPETQYF
TRBV18	NA	many	TRBJ1-1	TGTGCCAGCTCACCAAGATTACCAAACACTGAAGCTTTCTTT	CASSPRLPNTEAFF
TRBV20-1	NA	NA	TRBJ1-6	TGCAGTGCTAGAGAAAGCAGGGATTGGTATAATTCACCCCTCCACTTT	CSARESRDWYNSPLHF
TRBV27	TRBD1	many	TRBJ1-2	TGTGCCAGCAGTCCGAGGGGGCTCGGCTATGGCTACACCTTC	CASSPRGLGYGYTF
TRBV7-2	NA	many	TRBJ2-3	TGTGCCAGCAGCTCACCCCGGGGGAGCACAGATACGCAGTATTTT	CASSSPRGSTDTQYF
TRBV28	TRBD2	many	TRBJ2-1	TGTGCCAGCAGTCACCCCAAATCGCGGGGGGGCGGGGCTGCTAATGAGCAGTTCTTC	CASSHPKSRGGGAANEQFF
TRBV12-3/TRBV12-4	NA	many	TRBJ1-1	TGTGCCAGCACGGACAGAGTGAACACTGAAGCTTTCTTT	CASTDRVNTEAFF
TRBV6-2/TRBV6-3	NA	many	TRBJ2-3	TGTGCCAGCATGCGGAAAGATACGCAGTATTTT	CASMRKDTQYF
TRBV7-9	TRBD1	NA	TRBJ2-1	TGTGCCAGCAGATTACCGGGACAGGGGGCCTATGAGCAGTTCTTC	CASRLPGQGAYEQFF
TRBV19	NA	few	TRBJ1-1	TGTGCCAGTAGTATCGGGGCTAACACTGAAGCTTTCTTT	CASSIGANTEAFF
TRBV5-1	NA	few	TRBJ2-3	TGCGCCAGCAGCTGGGCCCCAGGGACTAGCACAGATACGCAGTATTTT	CASSWAPGTSTDTQYF
TRBV30	NA	NA	TRBJ1-3	TGTGCCTGGACAGGGTTTGAGGGAAACACCATATATTTT	CAWTGFEGNTIYF
TRBV12-3/TRBV12-4	TRBD2	many	TRBJ2-3	TGTGCCAGCAGTTTCGGGGACTACTCAGATACGCAGTATTTT	CASSFGDYSDTQYF
TRBV13	NA	NA	TRBJ2-4	TGTGCCAGCAGCCCCCAGATCAGAGGCGCCAAAAACATTCAGTACTTC	CASSPQIRGAKNIQYF
TRBV14	NA	few	TRBJ1-2	TGTGCCAGCAGCCAAGATTGGACCTATGGCTACACCTTC	CASSQDWTYGYTF
TRBV3-1	TRBD2	many	TRBJ2-3	TGTGCCAGCAGCACTAGCGGGACGTACACAGATACGCAGTATTTT	CASSTSGTYTDTQYF
TRBV7-3	NA	few	TRBJ2-2	TGTGCCAGCAGACGTAACACCGGGGAGCTGTTTTTT	CASRRNTGELFF
TRBV5-1	TRBD1	few	TRBJ1-1	TGCGCCAGCAGCGAGGGGGCCACAAGTGGGGCTTTCTTT	CASSEGATSGAFF
TRBV11-2	NA	many	TRBJ1-2	TGTGCCAGCAGCTTAGAGCGGACAGACTATGGCTACACCTTC	CASSLERTDYGYTF
TRBV27	TRBD1	many	TRBJ1-4	TGTGCCAGCAGTTTAGGACAGGGGGTAACCGGTGAAAAACTGTTTTTT	CASSLGQGVTGEKLFF
TRBV9	TRBD1	NA	TRBJ1-2	TGTGCCAGCAGCGGGACGGGACAGGGTTTTGGGGGCTACACCTTC	CASSGTGQGFGGYTF
TRBV10-2	NA	NA	TRBJ2-2	TGCGCCAGCAGTGAGTCGACTTTAACCCGTACCGGGGAGCTGTTTTTT	CASSESTLTRTGELFF
TRBV7-9	TRBD2	NA	TRBJ2-7	TGTGCCAGCAGCTCACTAGCGGACTACGAGCAGTACTTC	CASSSLADYEQYF
TRBV30	NA	many	TRBJ2-3	TGTGCCTGGAGTGTACAAAATACGCAGTATTTT	CAWSVQNTQYF
TRBV2	TRBD1	many	TRBJ1-6	TGTGCCAGCAAAACATCAAGGACAGGGAATAATTCACCCCTCCACTTT	CASKTSRTGNNSPLHF
TRBV5-4	TRBD2	many	TRBJ2-1	TGTGCCAGCAGCTTATTGCTAGCGGCCTACAATGAGCAGTTCTTC	CASSLLLAAYNEQFF
TRBV11-2	NA	NA	TRBJ2-2	TGTGCCAGCATGACGCGGGGCACCGGGGAGCTGTTTTTT	CASMTRGTGELFF
TRBV7-9	TRBD1	NA	TRBJ1-2	TGTGCCAGCAGCTTACCGGGACAGGGGTATGGCTACACCTTC	CASSLPGQGYGYTF
TRBV6-1	TRBD2	many	TRBJ2-1	TGTGCCAGCAGTAGCCCGCGGACTAGCGCGTACAATGAGCAGTTCTTC	CASSSPRTSAYNEQFF
TRBV12-3/TRBV12-4	NA	few	TRBJ1-1	TGTGCCAGCAATACACTTGACAGAACCTTGAACACTGAAGCTTTCTTT	CASNTLDRTLNTEAFF
TRBV12-3/TRBV12-4	TRBD1	many	TRBJ1-2	TGTGCCAGCACCCCGGGACAGGGTAGGGGCTATGGCTACACCTTC	CASTPGQGRGYGYTF
TRBV7-3	TRBD2	many	TRBJ2-7	TGTGCCAGCAGCTTAACAGGCGGGGGTAGCGGGATAACGAACTACGAGCAGTACTTC	CASSLTGGGSGITNYEQYF
TRBV20-1	TRBD2	many	TRBJ2-1	TGCAGTGCTAAGGGGCGGGAGGCCTATGAGCAGTTCTTC	CSAKGREAYEQFF
TRBV30	NA	many	TRBJ1-1	TGTGCCTCTACAGGCAGTAGAATGCACACTGAAGCTTTCTTT	CASTGSRMHTEAFF
TRBV3-1	TRBD2	many	TRBJ2-7	TGTGCCAGCAGCCAAGGAAACGCGGGAGGGTACGAGCAGTACTTC	CASSQGNAGGYEQYF
TRBV6-1	NA	many	TRBJ2-3	TGTGCCAGCAGTACCATTGGGGCGGCAGATACGCAGTATTTT	CASSTIGAADTQYF
TRBV4-2	NA	few	TRBJ1-2	TGTGCCAGCAGCCAAGTTTCAGGGTCTGGCTACACCTTC	CASSQVSGSGYTF
TRBV30	NA	many	TRBJ1-1	TGTGCCTGGAGTACGGGGGCGTTCGCTGAAGCTTTCTTT	CAWSTGAFAEAFF
TRBV5-8	NA	many	TRBJ2-3	TGTGCCAGCAGCCTTCAGCGGGGCACAGATACGCAGTATTTT	CASSLQRGTDTQYF
TRBV11-2	NA	many	TRBJ2-7	TGTGCCAGCAGCTCTGACTACTACTCCTACGAGCAGTACTTC	CASSSDYYSYEQYF
TRBV27	NA	many	TRBJ2-5	TGTGCCAGCAGTTTAGTTGGCTCCCAGGACCAAGAGACCCAGTACTTC	CASSLVGSQDQETQYF
TRBV12-3/TRBV12-4	TRBD2	NA	TRBJ2-1	TGTGCCAGCAGTACCCCGGGACTAGCGGGAGAGGAAAATCAGTTCTTC	CASSTPGLAGEENQFF
TRBV12-3/TRBV12-4	NA	many	TRBJ2-1	TGTGCCAGCAGTTTAAGGCGTTACTACAATGAGCAGTTCTTC	CASSLRRYYNEQFF
TRBV30	NA	many	TRBJ2-1	TGTGCCTGGAACCTGGACCCAAGTGGGGAGCAGTTCTTC	CAWNLDPSGEQFF
TRBV14	NA	NA	TRBJ1-1	TGTGCCAGCAGCCAAGTTGGAGTCAGGGCCACTGAAGCTTTCTTT	CASSQVGVRATEAFF
TRBV11-2	TRBD2	many	TRBJ2-5	TGTGCCAGCAGCTTTTCCTTGGCGGGAGAGGAGACCCAGTACTTC	CASSFSLAGEETQYF
TRBV3-1	TRBD1	many	TRBJ2-7	TGTGCCAGCAGCCCGGTCCTCGGACAGGGCTCCTACGAGCAGTACTTC	CASSPVLGQGSYEQYF
TRBV5-1	TRBD2	few	TRBJ2-1	TGCGCCAGCAGCTTGGCCGGGCGGGAGCTTCGTGGGAATGAGCAGTTCTTC	CASSLAGRELRGNEQFF
TRBV30	TRBD2	many	TRBJ2-3	TGTGCCTGGAGGGTAGCGGGTAACACAGATACGCAGTATTTT	CAWRVAGNTDTQYF
TRBV20-1	TRBD2	many	TRBJ2-5	TGCAGTGCTATCCACCTTGGGGGGACTACTCAAGAGACCCAGTACTTC	CSAIHLGGTTQETQYF
TRBV5-6	TRBD2	many	TRBJ2-7	TGTGCCAGCAGCTTGGAGGCTAGCGGGAGGATCCCCGAGCAGTACTTC	CASSLEASGRIPEQYF
TRBV6-2/TRBV6-3	NA	many	TRBJ2-6	TGTGCCAGCACCCCCTCTGGGGCCAACGTCCTGACTTTC	CASTPSGANVLTF
TRBV27	NA	NA	TRBJ1-2	TGTGCCAGCAAAAACGGTGGGAGTAACTATGGCCACACCTTC	CASKNGGSNYGHTF
TRBV3-1	NA	many	TRBJ1-1	TGTGCCAGCAGCCAGGCTCAGGGAGGAGCTTTCTTT	CASSQAQGGAFF
TRBV7-2	NA	many	TRBJ1-4	TGTGCCAGCAGCACGACAGGCTCGCGTGAAAAACTGTTTTTT	CASSTTGSREKLFF
TRBV6-9	TRBD2	NA	TRBJ2-7	TGTGCCAGCAGTTACGGGGCGGGAGTCCTGGTCTACGAGCAGTACTTC	CASSYGAGVLVYEQYF
TRBV12-3/TRBV12-4	NA	many	TRBJ1-6	TGTGCCAGCAGCGGGACACTCGGATATAATTCACCCCTCCACTTT	CASSGTLGYNSPLHF